One TCR beta chain is described in this entry. The V gene end was trimmed by 5 bases and the J gene end by 0 bases; junction bases not matched to a gene: 4. Germline assignment: CDR1 PRHDT and CDR2 FYEKMQ (reference sequence). This CDR3 comprises 15 residues. The data originate from a study of T cells in Graves' hyperthyroidism and ophthalmopathy. Authors of the study amplified TCR beta CDR3 regions from RNA transcripts. Researchers ran a first-round RT-PCR on the TCR CDR3 using the HTBI primer set. TCRdb called the multiplex PCR reads again in MiXCR, with one record for every CDR3 protein. The sample consists of a few hundred thousand distinct CDR3 sequences, roughly 15% of them appearing once. Patients were excluded because of uncontrolled infection, other autoimmune disease, pregnancy or lactation. Blood was obtained at the first hyperthyroidism diagnosis, which preceded any ophthalmopathy symptoms.

The sequence derives from a woman in her forties or fifties with Graves' hyperthyroidism that later progressed to Graves' ophthalmopathy. The chain carries TRBV13 and TRBJ1-3; 7 bases line up with TRBD1. Sequences were obtained from blood. The CDR3 spells CASSPDRVSGNTIYF. In DNA, the CDR3 is TGTGCCAGCAGCCCTGACAGGGTCTCTGGAAACACCATATATTTT.